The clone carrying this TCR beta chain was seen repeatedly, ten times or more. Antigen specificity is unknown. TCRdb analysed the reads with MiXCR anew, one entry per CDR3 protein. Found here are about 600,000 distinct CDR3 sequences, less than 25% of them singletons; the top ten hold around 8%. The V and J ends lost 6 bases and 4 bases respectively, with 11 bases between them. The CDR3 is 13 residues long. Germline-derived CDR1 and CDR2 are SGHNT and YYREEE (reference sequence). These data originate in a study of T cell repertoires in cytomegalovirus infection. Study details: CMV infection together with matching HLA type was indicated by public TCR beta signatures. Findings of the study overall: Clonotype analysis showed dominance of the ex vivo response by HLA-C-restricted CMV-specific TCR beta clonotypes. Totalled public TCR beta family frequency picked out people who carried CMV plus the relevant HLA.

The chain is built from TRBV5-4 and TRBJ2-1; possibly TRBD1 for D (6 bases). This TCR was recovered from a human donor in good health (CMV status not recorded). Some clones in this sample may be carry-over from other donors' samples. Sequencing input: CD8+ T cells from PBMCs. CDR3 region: CASINREYNEQFF. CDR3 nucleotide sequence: TGTGCCAGCATCAACAGGGAGTACAATGAGCAGTTCTTC.